This TCR beta chain was observed in a study of post-analysis software for immune sequencing data. Study-wide results and limits: F measure showed strong co-clustering of same-batch samples. Comparison of patients with controls showed five or six TRBV segments more frequent in patients, TRBV5-6, TRBV5-1 and TRBV20-1 among them.

As to this clonotype: Its antigen remains unknown.

Unique-molecular-identifier-tagged TCR beta cDNA libraries were used. Starting from about 0.98 to 11 million T cells, the study yielded 460,000 or so cDNA molecules. TCRdb re-called the PCR reads with MiXCR, one entry per CDR3 protein. The table lists 550,000 to 700,000 distinct CDR3 sequences, roughly 45% of them singletons. Trimming took 9 bases from V and 4 from J; bases not matched to a gene: 15. The CDR3 runs to 16 residues. Germline CDR1 SGHRS, CDR2 YFSETQ. This chain connects TRBV5-1 to TRBJ2-1; 8 positions agree with TRBD2. This TCR was recovered from a girl aged 10-17 years with multiple sclerosis. The specimen sequenced was blood. The CDR3 sequence: CANIGASGSPYNEQFF. CDR3 bases: TGCGCCAACATAGGGGCTAGCGGGTCACCTTACAATGAGCAGTTCTTC.